This T cell receptor (beta chain) derives from a study of shared clonotypes between healthy human individuals. Study results and caveats: Naive CD4 clonotypes overlapped across a handful of donors at roughly 5%. The four-donor shared clonotypes exceeded non-shared clonotypes in generation probability, with non-shared ones scoring lower.

Original handling: There were no quality scores in the junction-only immunoSEQ sequences, so filtering differed. Measured with immunoSEQ multiplex PCR; TCRdb has only the in-frame clones, and not every one. The V and J calls and clone size were taken over from that table, and D and trimming were inferred from the DNA. This sample has fewer than 1.8 million clones, with approximately 98.5% found just once. As concerns this clone: Its target is not known. At the DNA level, this CDR3 is encoded by other sequences in the same sample as well.

The clonotype was recovered from a man aged 30 to 45 in good health. Sequencing used naive CD4+ T cells sorted from blood. Sample subset: CD45RA+ positively selected.

CDR3 coding DNA: TGTGCCAGCAGCGCCACAGGGCTGAACACTGAAGCTTTCTTT. Translated, it gives CASSATGLNTEAFF. This chain connects TRBV9 to TRBJ1-1, with D maybe TRBD1 (6 bases). Deletions cut 3 bases from V and 0 bases from J, with 9 bases between. The CDR3 length is 14 residues. Per germline, CDR1 SGDLS and CDR2 YYNGEE.